The next 5 T cell receptor beta chains were all read from a single sample in a study of regulatory T cells in long-lasting Graves disease (dated by TCRdb to the early 2020s). In the paper's terms, the time point label means: newly diagnosed GD, antithyroid drugs for less than 3 months. For both TCR sequencing and RNA sequencing, RNA was extracted from PBMCs using TRIzol. Library creation used multiplex PCR. Sequencing relied on an Illumina HiSeq 4000. To build TCR beta libraries, CDR3 regions were amplified by Arm-PCR using iRepertoire HTBI primers. TCRdb reprocessed the public reads (quality trimming at Q25 with fastp, clone calling with MiXCR) and kept in-frame beta chains. Rows are combined by CDR3 protein, so each entry shows the most common genes and DNA. The sample includes about 560,000 distinct CDR3 sequences, with around 16% observed a single time. Of the sample, about 11% is held by the ten largest clones.

The data were also submitted as part of a second study, on T cells in Graves' hyperthyroidism and ophthalmopathy.

The input for sequencing was peripheral blood mononuclear cells (PBMCs), taken at new diagnosis, from a patient treated with antithyroid drugs. These receptor sequences come from a man aged 18-30 years with Graves disease. Donor details come from another sample of the same person, matched by shared clones.

V usage is TRBV5-4 and J usage is TRBJ2-3, with D perhaps assigned TRBD1 or TRBD2 (5 bases each). Germline V gene data show CDR1 as SGHNT and CDR2 as YYREEE (reference sequence). V was pared by 3 bases and J by 2 bases, with 19 bases between. The CDR3 length is 17 residues. In DNA form, the CDR3 reads TGTGCCAGCAGCTCCGGCCCCGGGACCGACCCCACAGATACGCAGTATTTT. Encoded protein: CASSSGPGTDPTDTQYF.

This clonotype was observed at least ten times. The chain uses TRBV11-2 and TRBJ1-1; 7 bases map to TRBD1. Trimming took 5 bases from V and 7 from J; bases not matched to a gene: 4. Germline CDR1 is SGHAT and CDR2 is FQNNGV. There are 12 residues in the CDR3. CDR3 amino acids: CASSLGQLEAFF. The CDR3 DNA is TGTGCCAGCAGCCTGGGACAGCTTGAAGCTTTCTTT.

In its sample, this clonotype was seen many times. The chain links TRBV5-1 to TRBJ2-1; 7 bases agree with TRBD1. V gave up 4 bases and J gave up 1 base; unmatched junction bases: 5. The CDR3 covers 15 residues. Germline CDR1 and CDR2: SGHRS and YFSETQ. CDR3 sequence reads: CASSLQGVSYNEQFF. The DNA for the CDR3 is TGCGCCAGCAGCCTCCAGGGGGTATCCTACAATGAGCAGTTCTTC.

The chain couples TRBV6-1 to TRBJ1-5, with 9 bases identical to TRBD1. The CDR3 runs 15 residues. V was pared by 8 bases and J by 4 bases, with 9 bases of the junction left unmatched. Germline CDR1 is MNHNS and CDR2 is SASEGT. The CDR3 coding sequence is TGTGCCAGCGCCTGGGGGACAGGGACTAATCAGCCCCAGCATTTT. It specifies CASAWGTGTNQPQHF.

The chain recombines TRBV19 with TRBJ2-5; TRBD1 matches 11 bases. Trimming took 5 bases from V and 5 from J; bases not matched to a gene: 13. Germline CDR1 reads LNHDA; CDR2 reads SQIVND (reference sequence). The CDR3 extends over 17 amino acids. CDR3 in DNA: TGTGCCAGTAGTTCGGGACAGGGGGTTTCCATTGAGGAGACCCAGTACTTC. Amino acids: CASSSGQGVSIEETQYF.